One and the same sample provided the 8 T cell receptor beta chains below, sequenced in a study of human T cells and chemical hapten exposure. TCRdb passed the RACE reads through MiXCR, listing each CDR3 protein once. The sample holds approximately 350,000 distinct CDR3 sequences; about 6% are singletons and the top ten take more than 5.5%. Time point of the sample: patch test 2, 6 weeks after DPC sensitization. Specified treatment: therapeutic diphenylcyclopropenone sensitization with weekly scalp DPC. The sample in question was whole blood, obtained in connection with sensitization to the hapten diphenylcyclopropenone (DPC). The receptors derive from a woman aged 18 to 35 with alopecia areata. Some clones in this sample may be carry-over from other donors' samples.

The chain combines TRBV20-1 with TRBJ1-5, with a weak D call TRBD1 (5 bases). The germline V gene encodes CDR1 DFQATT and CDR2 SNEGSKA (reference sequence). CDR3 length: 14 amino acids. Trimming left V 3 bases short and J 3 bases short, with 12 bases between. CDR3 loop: CSASAGFPNQPQHF. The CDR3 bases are TGCAGTGCTAGCGCAGGGTTCCCCAATCAGCCCCAGCATTTT.

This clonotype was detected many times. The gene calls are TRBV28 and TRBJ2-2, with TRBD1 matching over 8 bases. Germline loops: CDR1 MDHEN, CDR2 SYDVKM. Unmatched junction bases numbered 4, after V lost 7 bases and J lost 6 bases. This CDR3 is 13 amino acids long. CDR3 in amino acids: CASTGGLAGELFF. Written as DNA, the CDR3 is TGTGCCAGCACAGGGGGCTTAGCCGGGGAGCTGTTTTTT.

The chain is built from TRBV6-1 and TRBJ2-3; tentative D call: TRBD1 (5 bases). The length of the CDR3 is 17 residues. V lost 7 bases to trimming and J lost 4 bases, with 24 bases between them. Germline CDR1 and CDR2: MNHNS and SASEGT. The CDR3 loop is CASIATPGWGGADTQYF. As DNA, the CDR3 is TGTGCCAGCATCGCAACCCCCGGCTGGGGCGGAGCAGATACGCAGTATTTT.

Here the CDR3 reads CASSPRGGLSGANVLTF. The CDR3 DNA follows: TGTGCCAGCTCACCACGGGGCGGACTGTCTGGGGCCAACGTCCTGACTTTC. The chain carries TRBV18 and TRBJ2-6, with D perhaps matching TRBD1 or TRBD2 (5 bases each). The CDR3 is 17 amino acids. CDR1 is KGHSH, CDR2 LQKENI, per germline. V lost 1 base and J 1 base, leaving 11 bases between the germline ends.

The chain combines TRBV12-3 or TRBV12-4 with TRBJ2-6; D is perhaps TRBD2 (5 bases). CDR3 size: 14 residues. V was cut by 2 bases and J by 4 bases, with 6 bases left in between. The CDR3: CASSLTGGANVLTF. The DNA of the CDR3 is TGTGCCAGCAGTTTAACGGGAGGGGCCAACGTCCTGACTTTC.

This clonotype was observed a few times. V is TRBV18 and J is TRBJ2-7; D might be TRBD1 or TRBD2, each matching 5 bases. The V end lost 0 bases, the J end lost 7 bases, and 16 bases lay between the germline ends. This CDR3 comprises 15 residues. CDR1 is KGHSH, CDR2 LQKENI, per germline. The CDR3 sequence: CASSPPGTLAAEQYF. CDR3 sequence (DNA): TGTGCCAGCTCACCACCCGGGACGCTGGCCGCGGAGCAGTACTTC.

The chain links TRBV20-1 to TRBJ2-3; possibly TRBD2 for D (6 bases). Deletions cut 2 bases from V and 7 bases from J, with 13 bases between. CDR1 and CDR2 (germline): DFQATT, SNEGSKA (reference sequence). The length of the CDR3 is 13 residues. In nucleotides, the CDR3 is TGCAGTGCTAGATCCGGGACTGGCAATACGCAGTATTTT. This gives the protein CSARSGTGNTQYF.

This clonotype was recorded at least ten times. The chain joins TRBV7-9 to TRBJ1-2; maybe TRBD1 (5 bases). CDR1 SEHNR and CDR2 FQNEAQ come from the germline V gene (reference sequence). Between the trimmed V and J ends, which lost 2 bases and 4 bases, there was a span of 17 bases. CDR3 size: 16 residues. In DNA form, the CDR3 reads TGTGCCAGCAGCTTAAGTAATAGGGGAGGAGGCTATGGCTACACCTTC. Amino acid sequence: CASSLSNRGGGYGYTF.